Below, 30 T cell receptor beta chains from the same sample are listed, as sequenced in a study of cytomegalovirus exposure and HLA in healthy donors. PCR amplification relied on 60 Vbeta primers (plus 13 Jbeta primers). Using immunoSEQ multiplex PCR, the repertoire was profiled, and TCRdb retains in-frame clones only, with some absent. In all, the sample yields 100,000 to 150,000 clones. Sequencing was done on a sample of PBMCs. The source of these receptors is a middle-aged woman in good health and CMV-seronegative.

The chain couples TRBV2 to TRBJ1-6, with D maybe TRBD1 (6 bases). Germline lookup yields CDR1 SNHLY and CDR2 FYNNEI. The V end was cut by 4 bases, the J end by 6 bases, with 13 bases between. This CDR3 is 15 amino acids long. The CDR3 nucleotides read TGTGCCAGCAGTGTTCTCAGGGGTCTTAATTCACCCCTCCACTTT. This encodes CASSVLRGLNSPLHF.

The gene calls are TRBV11-2 and TRBJ2-5, with D hard to call. Germline CDR1 SGHAT, CDR2 FQNNGV. V was trimmed by 5 bases and J by 5 bases, leaving 9 bases between them. The CDR3 is made up of 12 amino acids. The CDR3 here is CASSHLRETQYF. The DNA of the CDR3 is TGTGCCAGCAGCCATCTACGGGAGACCCAGTACTTC. The whole variable domain, filled in from reference TRBV11-2 and TRBJ2-5, reads EAGVAQSPRYKIIEKRQSVAFWCNPISGHATLYWYQQILGQGPKLLIQFQNNGVVDDSQLPKDRFSAERLKGVDSTLKIQPAKLEDSAVYLCASSHLRETQYFGPGTRLLVL.

The chain is built from TRBV7-2 and TRBJ1-4; TRBD1 matches 7 bases. V gave up 5 bases and J gave up 0 bases; unmatched junction bases: 3. The germline CDR1 and CDR2 sequences are SGHTA and FQGNSA. This CDR3 is built from 15 residues. CDR3 sequence: CASSPGGSTNEKLFF. CDR3 DNA: TGTGCCAGCAGCCCAGGGGGGTCAACTAATGAAAAACTGTTTTTT. Together with reference TRBV7-2 and TRBJ1-4, the CDR3 gives the full variable domain: GAGVSQSPSNKVTEKGKDVELRCDPISGHTALYWYRQSLGQGLEFLIYFQGNSAPDKSGLPSDRFSAERTGGSVSTLTIQRTQQEDSAVYLCASSPGGSTNEKLFFGSGTQLSVL.

This chain links TRBV19 with TRBJ2-3, with D tentatively TRBD1 (7 bases). This CDR3 comprises 15 residues. Germline V gene sequence: CDR1 LNHDA, CDR2 SQIVND (reference sequence). The ends were cut back, 6 bases at V and 4 bases at J, with 17 bases in the middle. The CDR3 sequence is CASRTGRDGADTQYF. CDR3 sequence (DNA): TGTGCCAGTAGGACAGGGCGGGATGGGGCAGATACGCAGTATTTT. Drawing the rest from reference TRBV19 and TRBJ2-3, the complete variable domain is DGGITQSPKYLFRKEGQNVTLSCEQNLNHDAMYWYRQDPGQGLRLIYYSQIVNDFQKGDIAEGYSVSREKKESFPLTVTSAQKNPTAFYLCASRTGRDGADTQYFGPGTRLTVL.

The chain has TRBV7-2 and TRBJ2-5; perhaps TRBD2 as D (7 bases). This CDR3 comprises 14 residues. Germline V CDR1 and CDR2: SGHTA, FQGNSA. The V and J ends lost 3 bases and 5 bases respectively, with 13 bases between them. The CDR3 DNA reads as TGTGCCAGCAGCTTTGGCGCGGGGGCTGAGACCCAGTACTTC. It yields the protein CASSFGAGAETQYF.

This rearrangement joins TRBV29-1 to TRBJ1-1, with 8 bases fitting TRBD1. CDR1 and CDR2 from the germline V gene are SQVTM and ANQGSEA. V shed 2 bases and J 5 bases; nucleotides not matched to a gene: 7. The CDR3 extends over 14 amino acids. The CDR3 sequence: CSVEHGTGVTEAFF. The CDR3 nucleotides are TGCAGCGTTGAACACGGGACAGGAGTTACTGAAGCTTTCTTT.

This rearrangement joins TRBV5-1 to TRBJ1-2, with D uncertain. The CDR3 extends over 14 amino acids. Trimming removed 4 bases from V and 0 bases from J, with 10 bases in between. CDR1 is SGHRS, CDR2 YFSETQ, per germline. The CDR3 DNA is TGCGCCAGCAGCCCCCCGATAGCTAACTATGGCTACACCTTC. This codes for CASSPPIANYGYTF. Combining the CDR3 with reference TRBV5-1 and TRBJ1-2 gives the whole variable domain KAGVTQTPRYLIKTRGQQVTLSCSPISGHRSVSWYQQTPGQGLQFLFEYFSETQRNKGNFPGRFSGRQFSNSRSEMNVSTLELGDSALYLCASSPPIANYGYTFGSGTRLTVV.

This rearrangement joins TRBV19 to TRBJ2-1, with D possibly being TRBD1 (6 bases). V was pared by 8 bases and J by 4 bases, with 15 bases between. This CDR3 is built from 14 residues. Germline CDR1 LNHDA, CDR2 SQIVND (reference sequence). Here the CDR3 reads CASALQGTYNEQFF. As DNA, the CDR3 is TGTGCCAGTGCCTTACAGGGCACTTACAATGAGCAGTTCTTC.

A note on this clone: The sample has other DNA sequences that encode this CDR3 too. This chain uses TRBV5-1 with TRBJ2-3; unclear D gene. The CDR3 has 12 amino acids. The germline gives CDR1 SGHRS, CDR2 YFSETQ. Trimming shortened V by 10 bases and J by 0 bases, and 9 bases separated the two germline ends. The CDR3, as DNA: TGCGCCTCACGCTATAGCACAGATACGCAGTATTTT. Amino acid sequence: CASRYSTDTQYF.

The chain links TRBV4-3 to TRBJ2-1; D unresolved. The CDR3 runs to 12 residues. Trimming took 5 bases from V and 8 from J, leaving 10 bases between them. Germline V gene data show CDR1 as LGHNA and CDR2 as YSLEER. The CDR3 DNA follows: TGCGCCAGCAGCGAAAAGGCGGATGAGCAGTTCTTC. This gives the protein CASSEKADEQFF.

The chain employs TRBV29-1 and TRBJ1-5, with D uncertain. With 4 bases removed from V and 0 bases from J, the gap between germline ends came to 7 bases. Germline V lookup: CDR1 SQVTM, CDR2 ANQGSEA. This CDR3 is 13 amino acids long. The CDR3, as DNA: TGCAGCGTTGGGCCCGATAGCAATCAGCCCCAGCATTTT. Amino acids: CSVGPDSNQPQHF. The full variable domain, its missing parts supplied by reference TRBV29-1 and TRBJ1-5, is SAVISQKPSRDICQRGTSLTIQCQVDSQVTMMFWYRQQPGQSLTLIATANQGSEATYESGFVIDKFPISRPNLTFSTLTVSNMSPEDSSIYLCSVGPDSNQPQHFGDGTRLSIL.

CDR3 coding DNA: TGCGCCAGCAGCCCAGGGGTTCTTAGCTACGAGCAGTACTTC. Translated, it gives CASSPGVLSYEQYF. This chain joins TRBV5-1 and TRBJ2-7, with D tentatively TRBD1 (6 bases). The V gene's germline CDR1 is SGHRS and CDR2 YFSETQ. This CDR3 comprises 14 residues. V shed 4 bases and J shed 3 bases, with 14 bases lying between them.

The DNA for the CDR3 is TGTGCCAGCAGCTTAGACGGACAGAGTTTAAGCCTAGCCAAAAACATTCAGTACTTC. Its protein product is CASSLDGQSLSLAKNIQYF. This chain links TRBV7-9 with TRBJ2-4; a possible D gene is TRBD1 (6 bases). Trimming removed 1 base from V and 0 bases from J, with 19 bases in between. This CDR3 is built from 19 residues. CDR1 is SEHNR and CDR2 is FQNEAQ in the germline V gene (reference sequence).

The chain uses TRBV7-9 and TRBJ2-5; D is unresolved. CDR1 is SEHNR and CDR2 is FQNEAQ in the germline V gene (reference sequence). This CDR3 is built from 12 residues. Trimming pared 6 bases from V and 3 bases from J, leaving 8 bases between. In DNA, the CDR3 is TGTGCCAGCAGTCGAGGAAAAGAGACCCAGTACTTC. This sequence encodes CASSRGKETQYF.

The chain combines TRBV19 with TRBJ2-1; D gene unclear. V lost 1 base to trimming and J lost 13 bases, with 11 bases between them. The CDR3 runs 12 residues. The V gene's germline CDR1 is LNHDA and CDR2 SQIVND (reference sequence). Here the CDR3 DNA reads TGTGCCAGTAGTATAGGGTCTACTGTACAGTTCTTC. This sequence encodes CASSIGSTVQFF.

V usage is TRBV5-6 and J usage is TRBJ1-6; D gene uncertain. V lost 2 bases, J lost 7 bases, and 10 bases lay in between. There are 14 residues in the CDR3. CDR1 SGHDT and CDR2 YYEEEE come from the germline V gene. For the CDR3, the DNA is TGTGCCAGCAGCTTTGGTGGGAGAAATTCACCCCTCCACTTT. Protein product: CASSFGGRNSPLHF.

The chain has TRBV2 and TRBJ2-2; D remains unclear. Germline values: CDR1 SNHLY, CDR2 FYNNEI. The CDR3 covers 15 residues. V dropped 4 bases and J dropped 0 bases, with 9 bases sitting between them. The CDR3 loop is CASSGQASNTGELFF. CDR3 sequence (DNA): TGTGCCAGCAGTGGGCAGGCGTCGAACACCGGGGAGCTGTTTTTT.

J is TRBJ1-6 and V is TRBV6-1, with TRBD1 as a possible D gene (6 bases). The CDR3 has 17 residues. Germline V gene data show CDR1 as MNHNS and CDR2 as SASEGT. Between the trimmed V and J ends, which lost 0 bases and 6 bases, there was a span of 15 bases. The CDR3 loop is CASSEAGTRGGNSPLHF. CDR3 nucleotides: TGTGCCAGCAGTGAAGCCGGGACACGAGGAGGTAATTCACCCCTCCACTTT.

The chain employs TRBV9 and TRBJ2-3, with D maybe TRBD2 (5 bases). Looked up from germline, CDR1 is SGDLS and CDR2 is YYNGEE. The germline V and J ends were trimmed by 5 bases and 0 bases, with 16 bases remaining between them. CDR3 length: 16 amino acids. The CDR3, as DNA: TGTGCCAGCAGTCCTAACCTCCGGGGTAGCACAGATACGCAGTATTTT. Protein: CASSPNLRGSTDTQYF.

This chain joins TRBV25-1 and TRBJ2-1, with TRBD2 as a possible D gene (6 bases). V lost 4 bases to trimming and J lost 6 bases, with 13 bases between them. Germline V gene lookup returns CDR1 MGHDK and CDR2 SYGVNS. The CDR3 contains 14 residues. CDR3 nucleotide sequence: TGTGCCAGCAGTGGTTACCGGGGGATCAATGAGCAGTTCTTC. Translating it yields CASSGYRGINEQFF.

This chain uses TRBV29-1 with TRBJ1-2; D unresolved. V was cut by 4 bases and J by 0 bases, with 12 bases left in between. The CDR3 is made up of 14 amino acids. CDR1 and CDR2 (germline): SQVTM, ANQGSEA. The CDR3 here is CSVARAFTNYGYTF. DNA for the CDR3: TGCAGCGTTGCACGCGCGTTTACTAACTATGGCTACACCTTC. Combining the CDR3 with reference TRBV29-1 and TRBJ1-2 gives the whole variable domain SAVISQKPSRDICQRGTSLTIQCQVDSQVTMMFWYRQQPGQSLTLIATANQGSEATYESGFVIDKFPISRPNLTFSTLTVSNMSPEDSSIYLCSVARAFTNYGYTFGSGTRLTVV.

J is TRBJ2-1 and V is TRBV19; 11 bases fit TRBD2. With 4 bases clipped from V and 6 bases from J, the junction kept 8 bases outside the gene matches. CDR3 length: 16 amino acids. Germline assignment: CDR1 LNHDA and CDR2 SQIVND (reference sequence). The CDR3: CASSNSGGALGNEQFF. The CDR3 DNA reads as TGTGCCAGTAGTAATAGCGGGGGGGCCCTCGGCAATGAGCAGTTCTTC.

The genes are TRBV5-1 and TRBJ1-4, with TRBD1 as a possible D gene (5 bases). This CDR3 has 16 residues. Germline CDR1 SGHRS, CDR2 YFSETQ. The V end was cut by 0 bases, the J end by 0 bases, with 9 bases between. CDR3 in amino acids: CASSLVSGATNEKLFF. CDR3 DNA: TGCGCCAGCAGCTTGGTGTCGGGGGCAACTAATGAAAAACTGTTTTTT.

The chain carries TRBV28 and TRBJ2-7; D may be TRBD2 (5 bases). V was cut by 6 bases and J by 2 bases, with 17 bases left in between. The germline V gene encodes CDR1 MDHEN and CDR2 SYDVKM. The length of the CDR3 is 15 residues. The CDR3 DNA reads as TGTGCCAGCAGCCAAAGCGGATCCAGGCCCTACGAGCAGTACTTC. Translating it yields CASSQSGSRPYEQYF.

The chain employs TRBV5-6 and TRBJ2-7, with a possible D match to TRBD1 (5 bases). V was shortened by 4 bases and J by 1 base, with 12 bases between the two germline ends. Per the germline V gene, CDR1 is SGHDT and CDR2 is YYEEEE. The CDR3 is made up of 14 amino acids. The CDR3 nucleotides are TGTGCCAGCAGCCTGATTCGACAGTCCTACGAGCAGTACGTC. Translated, it gives CASSLIRQSYEQYV.

V usage is TRBV6-1 and J usage is TRBJ2-7; D may be TRBD1 (5 bases). Germline-derived CDR1 and CDR2 are MNHNS and SASEGT. This CDR3 has 14 amino acids. Between the trimmed V and J ends, which lost 6 bases and 0 bases, there was a span of 12 bases. The CDR3 nucleotides are TGTGCCAGCAGAAGGGCAGGGTTCTCCTACGAGCAGTACTTC. This codes for CASRRAGFSYEQYF.

The chain has TRBV28 and TRBJ2-7, with 11 positions matching TRBD1. Per the germline V gene, CDR1 is MDHEN and CDR2 is SYDVKM. Trimming took 6 bases from V and 4 from J; bases not matched to a gene: 5. CDR3 length: 14 residues. CDR3: CASRRWDRGYEQYV. CDR3 nucleotide sequence: TGTGCCAGCAGACGGTGGGACAGGGGGTACGAGCAGTACGTC.

The V call is TRBV15, the J call TRBJ1-5; D gene ambiguous. The length of the CDR3 is 16 residues. Deletions cut 0 bases from V and 6 bases from J, with 15 bases between. Per germline, CDR1 LNHNV and CDR2 YYDKDF (reference sequence). CDR3 nucleotide sequence: TGTGCCACCAGCAGAGATAGAGAGGCAGCGGTTCAGCCCCAGCATTTT. Translation gives CATSRDREAAVQPQHF.

This chain connects TRBV7-3 to TRBJ2-3; weak D call: TRBD2 (7 bases). CDR1 and CDR2 (germline): SGHTA, FQGTGA. The CDR3 totals 15 residues. Trimming took 5 bases from V and 5 from J, leaving 17 bases between them. CDR3: CASSAQRGAGDTQYF. Written as DNA, the CDR3 is TGTGCCAGCAGCGCCCAACGGGGGGCGGGAGATACGCAGTATTTT.

The rearrangement uses TRBV28 and TRBJ1-2; D not certain. Germline CDR1 MDHEN, CDR2 SYDVKM. The CDR3 consists of 11 residues. V lost 6 bases, J lost 8 bases, and 10 bases lay in between. The DNA for the CDR3 is TGTGCCAGCAGCCTGCAAGAGGGCTACACCTTC. Residues: CASSLQEGYTF.